The 16 T cell receptor beta chains below all came from one sample that was sequenced in a study of spatial heterogeneity in lung cancer. Study-level findings and limits: In tumors, expanded intratumoral alpha and beta TCR counts tracked mutation counts.

Described time point: sample taken at primary tumor resection. TCRdb re-derived calls from the 5' RACE reads in MiXCR, one entry per CDR3 protein. The sample lists tens of thousands of distinct CDR3 sequences, more than 4.5% seen once, with roughly 9.9% in the top ten. Antigen specificity for these receptors is unknown. The sequences come from lung tumor tissue, collected at surgery. Source of these receptors: a male donor with early-stage non-small cell lung cancer.

This clonotype occurred once. This may be a read error, as it is one base from a much larger clone. The chain combines TRBV28 with TRBJ1-1, with D unclear. Germline V gene lookup returns CDR1 MDHEN and CDR2 SYDVKM. The CDR3 length is 13 residues. CDR3 coding DNA: TGTACCAGCAGTCTACCTGGGAAAATAGAAGCTTTCTTT. Its protein product is CTSSLPGKIEAFF.

On this clonotype itself: This sequence may be a read error, since a much larger clone differs from it by one base. V and J are TRBV5-1 and TRBJ2-3; the D call may be TRBD1 or TRBD2 (6 bases each). The CDR3 is 13 residues long. The V and J ends lost 6 bases and 3 bases respectively, with 11 bases between them. Germline V gene lookup returns CDR1 SGHRS and CDR2 YFSETQ. CDR3 amino acids: CASNGGGTDTQYF. The DNA for the CDR3 is TGCGCCAGCAACGGAGGGGGGACAGATACGCAGTATTTT.

V and J are TRBV18 and TRBJ1-4; 7 nucleotides line up with TRBD1. In germline, CDR1 is KGHSH, CDR2 LQKENI. The CDR3 runs 14 residues. V was clipped by 3 bases and J by 8 bases; unmatched bases: 6. CDR3: CASSPRGQGEKLFF. CDR3 DNA: TGTGCCAGCTCACCGAGGGGGCAGGGCGAAAAACTGTTTTTT.

This clonotype was detected many times. J is TRBJ1-5 and V is TRBV12-3 or TRBV12-4; unclear D gene. This CDR3 contains 15 residues. Trimming took off 1 base at V and 5 bases at J, with 12 bases between the two ends. This chain's CDR3 is CASSLGFSIYQPQHF. DNA of the CDR3: TGTGCCAGCAGTTTAGGGTTCAGCATCTATCAGCCCCAGCATTTT.

At least ten counts were recorded for this clonotype. This chain joins TRBV27 and TRBJ2-7; possible D gene TRBD2, 5 bases. V lost 10 bases, J lost 3 bases, and 16 bases lay in between. CDR3 length equals 13 residues. Germline V gene sequence: CDR1 MNHEY, CDR2 SMNVEV (reference sequence). The CDR3 DNA sequence: TGTGCCACTACCGGGATCGAACTCTACGAGCAGTACTTC. It specifies CATTGIELYEQYF.

The table lists this clonotype with many counts. The rearrangement joins TRBV6-6 to TRBJ1-6, with no clear D. CDR3 length: 12 amino acids. V was pared by 10 bases and J by 9 bases, with 13 bases between. Germline V gene lookup returns CDR1 MNHNY and CDR2 SVGAGI (reference sequence). CDR3 amino acids: CATRREGSPLHF. As DNA, the CDR3 is TGTGCCACTCGGAGGGAGGGTTCACCCCTCCACTTT.

In its sample, this clonotype was seen a few times. J is TRBJ2-7 and V is TRBV7-8; TRBD2 matches at 7 bases. Germline CDR1 is SGHVS and CDR2 is FQNEAQ. V shed 4 bases, J shed 3 bases, and the junction held 12 bases outside the gene matches. The CDR3 runs 16 residues. The CDR3 loop is CASSWGGRTLYYEQYF. CDR3 coding DNA: TGTGCCAGCAGCTGGGGGGGACGGACCTTGTACTACGAGCAGTACTTC.

This clonotype was recorded at least ten times. This chain joins TRBV24-1 and TRBJ2-7, with no clear D. This CDR3 spans 12 amino acids. CDR1 is KGHDR, CDR2 SFDVKD, per germline. V was shortened by 5 bases and J by 1 base, with 5 bases between the two germline ends. CDR3 sequence reads: CATSGQSYEQYF. The DNA for the CDR3 is TGTGCCACCAGTGGCCAGTCCTACGAGCAGTACTTC.

There are many counts of this clonotype. V is TRBV3-1 and J is TRBJ1-6; TRBD1 might be the D (5 bases). CDR1 and CDR2 (germline): LGHDT, YNNKEL (reference sequence). This CDR3 has 14 residues. Between the trimmed V and J ends, which lost 4 bases and 7 bases, there was a span of 11 bases. As DNA, the CDR3 is TGTGCCAGCAGCCGACAGTTTATAAATTCACCCCTCCACTTT. It yields the protein CASSRQFINSPLHF.

V gene TRBV29-1 combines with J gene TRBJ2-5; D is perhaps TRBD2 (6 bases). The germline V gene has CDR1 SQVTM and CDR2 ANQGSEA. This CDR3 comprises 13 residues. The ends were cut back, 4 bases at V and 5 bases at J, with 14 bases in the middle. The chain's CDR3 is CSVVGSTLETQYF. The CDR3 DNA reads as TGCAGCGTTGTCGGGAGTACGTTGGAGACCCAGTACTTC.

This clonotype has ten or more counts. The chain recombines TRBV5-1 with TRBJ2-2, with 7 bases identical to TRBD2. The V gene end was trimmed by 4 bases and the J gene end by 2 bases; junction bases not matched to a gene: 8. The CDR3 has 16 residues. Germline loops: CDR1 SGHRS, CDR2 YFSETQ. The DNA for the CDR3 is TGCGCCAGCAGCCTGGCGGCGGGAGCCAACACCGGGGAGCTGTTTTTT. This translates into CASSLAAGANTGELFF.

This clonotype was detected ten times or more. The chain joins TRBV28 to TRBJ1-2; D not resolved. The CDR3 sequence is 12 residues long. Germline lookup yields CDR1 MDHEN and CDR2 SYDVKM. V lost 7 bases to trimming and J lost 1 base, with 7 bases between them. The CDR3 nucleotides are TGTGCCAGCAAGCGGGGTAACTATGGCTACACCTTC. Protein: CASKRGNYGYTF.

This clonotype has a count of ten or more. The chain combines TRBV9 with TRBJ2-2, with 9 nucleotides matching TRBD2. This CDR3 region has 17 residues. The germline gives CDR1 SGDLS, CDR2 YYNGEE. V lost 0 bases, J lost 6 bases, and 9 bases stayed unmatched. The CDR3 is CASSVGLAGDRAGELFF. Here the CDR3 DNA reads TGTGCCAGCAGCGTAGGGTTAGCGGGAGATAGAGCCGGGGAGCTGTTTTTT.

This clonotype showed up just once. The chain is built from TRBV5-5 and TRBJ2-3, with unresolved D. The CDR3 extends over 14 amino acids. Germline CDR1 is SGHKS and CDR2 is YYEKEE (reference sequence). Trimming left V 3 bases short and J 3 bases short, with 11 bases between. The CDR3 nucleotides are TGTGCCAGCAGCTCGACCCTCCGGACAGATACGCAGTATTTT. Amino acids: CASSSTLRTDTQYF.

This clonotype was counted at least ten times. The chain is built from TRBV6-6 and TRBJ1-5; no clear D gene. The CDR3 extends over 14 amino acids. V dropped 0 bases and J dropped 4 bases, with 7 bases sitting between them. Germline V gene lookup returns CDR1 MNHNY and CDR2 SVGAGI (reference sequence). The CDR3 DNA is TGTGCCAGCAGTTACTCGGGAAGAAATCAGCCCCAGCATTTT. Translated: CASSYSGRNQPQHF.

This clonotype was seen ten or more times. The V and J genes are TRBV7-2 and TRBJ2-1, with 13 positions matching TRBD2. The CDR3 loop spans 14 amino acids. Per germline, CDR1 SGHTA and CDR2 FQGNSA. Unmatched junction bases numbered 8, after V lost 4 bases and J lost 14 bases. This CDR3 reads CASSSLAGGLKEFF. As DNA, the CDR3 is TGTGCCAGCAGCTCACTAGCGGGAGGGCTCAAGGAGTTCTTC.